This T cell receptor (beta chain) was captured in a study of blood T cell repertoires in COVID-19. The wider study: Sites across the United States, Italy and Spain contributed samples from acute and convalescent COVID-19. PBMCs, B-cell-depleted T cells, or T cells were the source of the cDNA or gDNA that made up the material.

Trimming took 0 bases from V and 4 from J, leaving 9 bases between them. CDR1 is MNHEY, CDR2 SVGAGI, per germline. The CDR3 sequence is 15 residues long. Authors' methods: Counts of nucleated cells, estimated from reference gene primer amplification, were obtained. The data were produced by immunoSEQ multiplex PCR, yet TCRdb's version contains in-frame clones alone and is incomplete. That table is the source of V, J and clone size, and D and trimming were worked out from the DNA. The sample lists some 180,000 clones; 70% to 80% were seen once. This rearrangement joins TRBV6-5 to TRBJ1-4; D possibly corresponds to TRBD1 (6 bases). The TCR comes from a woman aged 45-60 years with active or convalescent COVID-19. The sample consisted of peripheral blood. The CDR3 sequence: CASSYSAGDNEKLFF. As DNA, the CDR3 is TGTGCCAGCAGTTACTCGGCAGGGGATAATGAAAAACTGTTTTTT.